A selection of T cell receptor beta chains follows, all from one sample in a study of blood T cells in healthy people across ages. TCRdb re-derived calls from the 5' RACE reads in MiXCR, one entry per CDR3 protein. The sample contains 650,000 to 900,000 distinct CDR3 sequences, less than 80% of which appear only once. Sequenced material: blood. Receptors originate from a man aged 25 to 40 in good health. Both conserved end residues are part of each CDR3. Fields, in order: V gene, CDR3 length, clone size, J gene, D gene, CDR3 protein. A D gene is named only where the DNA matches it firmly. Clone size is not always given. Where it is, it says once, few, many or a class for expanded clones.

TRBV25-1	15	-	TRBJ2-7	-	CASSDTKTGTYEQYF
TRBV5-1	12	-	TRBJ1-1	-	CASSWEVGEAFF
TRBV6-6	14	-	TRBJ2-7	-	CASRPPLQGHEQYF
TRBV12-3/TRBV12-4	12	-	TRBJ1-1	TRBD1	CASSDRVGEAFF
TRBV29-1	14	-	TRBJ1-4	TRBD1	CSADSTGFGEKLFF
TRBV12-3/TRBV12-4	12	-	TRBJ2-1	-	CASSYHYNEQFF
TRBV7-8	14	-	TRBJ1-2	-	CASSLAISSGGYTF
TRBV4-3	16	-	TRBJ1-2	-	CASSQDSRGAGYGYTF
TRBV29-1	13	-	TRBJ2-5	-	CSVEGEGGETQYF
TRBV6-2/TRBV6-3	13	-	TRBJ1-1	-	CASSFSVNTEAFF
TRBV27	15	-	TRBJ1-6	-	CANSLRRGANSLLHF
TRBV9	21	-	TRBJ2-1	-	CASSLWGQGLGSGGFPNEQFF
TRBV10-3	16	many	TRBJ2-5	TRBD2	CAISDGTSGGLETQYF
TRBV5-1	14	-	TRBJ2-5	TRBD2	CASTDGRGEETQYF
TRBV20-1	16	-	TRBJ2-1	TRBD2	CSARDLLAGNYNEQFF
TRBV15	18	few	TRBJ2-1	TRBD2	CATSPRALAGGPYNEQFF
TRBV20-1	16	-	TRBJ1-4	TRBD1	CSARADRSATNEKLFF
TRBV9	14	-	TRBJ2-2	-	CASSATDRGGELFF
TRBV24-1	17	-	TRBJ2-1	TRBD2	CATSDTGTSGVYNEQFF
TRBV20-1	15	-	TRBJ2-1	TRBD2	CSARDSLAGGIEQFF
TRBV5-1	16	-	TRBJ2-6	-	CASSSSGDSGANVQTF
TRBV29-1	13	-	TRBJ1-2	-	CSVEDGQKGGYTF